This entry concerns a single T cell receptor (beta chain). CDR3 size: 15 residues. CDR1 and CDR2 from the germline V gene are SEHNR and FQNEAQ (reference sequence). V dropped 5 bases and J dropped 5 bases, with 18 bases sitting between them. The data were obtained in a study of blood T cell repertoires in COVID-19. Across the study: Acute and convalescent COVID-19 specimens originated in the United States, Italy and Spain. T cells, B-cell-depleted T cells, or PBMCs supplied cDNA or gDNA.

One Seattle source followed patients from active infection through their disease course. Original analysis: How many nucleated cells were present was estimated from reference gene primer amplification. The protocol was immunoSEQ multiplex PCR, while the TCRdb copy is restricted to in-frame clones and leaves out a portion. V and J calls plus clone size are reproduced from that table; the DNA served to infer D and trimming. The table records around 360,000 clones, around 87% of them present only once. The sequence derives from a woman younger than 45 with COVID-19, enrolled during active disease. The chain uses TRBV7-9 and TRBJ1-1; D remains ambiguous. The sample taken for sequencing was peripheral blood. This CDR3 reads CASSPSLGRGTEAFF. In nucleotides, the CDR3 is TGTGCCAGCAGCCCCTCCTTAGGGCGGGGAACTGAAGCTTTCTTT.